What follows are 26 T cell receptor beta chains derived from one specimen sequenced in a study of cytomegalovirus exposure and HLA in healthy donors. Both 60 Vbeta primers and 13 Jbeta primers went into the PCR. TCRdb's copy holds only in-frame clones and misses some; the assay was immunoSEQ multiplex PCR. This sample has around 140,000 clones, with more than 75% found just once. Material for sequencing was PBMCs. The receptors come from a woman between 50 and 59 years old in good health and CMV-seropositive.

V usage is TRBV27 and J usage is TRBJ2-7; 7 positions agree with TRBD2. This CDR3 is 14 amino acids long. With V trimmed by 3 bases and J by 2 bases, 4 bases remained unmatched. Germline V CDR1 and CDR2: MNHEY, SMNVEV (reference sequence). CDR3 sequence reads: CASSFGGTTYEQYF. The DNA for the CDR3 is TGTGCCAGCAGTTTTGGAGGGACTACCTACGAGCAGTACTTC.

The chain joins TRBV27 to TRBJ1-1, with a tentative D call TRBD1 (5 bases). The germline CDR1 and CDR2 sequences are MNHEY and SMNVEV (reference sequence). There are 15 residues in the CDR3. V was pared by 0 bases and J by 0 bases, with 8 bases between. The CDR3 loop reads CASSLSFRVNTEAFF. The CDR3 bases are TGTGCCAGCAGTTTATCGTTCAGGGTGAACACTGAAGCTTTCTTT.

This rearrangement joins TRBV19 to TRBJ1-5, with TRBD1 identical over 7 bases. J lost 4 bases, V lost 6 bases, and 6 bases had no gene match. CDR3 size: 14 residues. Germline values: CDR1 LNHDA, CDR2 SQIVND (reference sequence). This chain's CDR3 is CASRPGTANQPQHF. The CDR3 DNA is TGTGCCAGTAGGCCCGGGACAGCAAATCAGCCCCAGCATTTT.

The chain recombines TRBV4-1 with TRBJ2-5; TRBD2 agrees at 8 bases. V shed 0 bases and J 2 bases; nucleotides not matched to a gene: 8. This CDR3 spans 17 amino acids. CDR1 is MGHRA, CDR2 YSYEKL, per germline. CDR3 sequence reads: CASSQDGAGGIQETQYF. The CDR3 nucleotides are TGCGCCAGCAGCCAAGATGGGGCGGGGGGTATTCAAGAGACCCAGTACTTC.

The chain has TRBV12-2 and TRBJ2-3; whether TRBD1, the table's D call, matches the DNA was not checked. TRBV12-2 is a pseudogene segment. The CDR3 consists of 15 residues. The chain's CDR3 is CPGDGGGRRLDTQYF. The CDR3 DNA sequence: TGCCCAGGGGACGGTGGTGGAAGGCGGTTAGATACGCAGTATTTT.

The chain joins TRBV7-2 to TRBJ2-7, with D unclear. V was pared by 6 bases and J by 0 bases, with 9 bases between. Germline loops: CDR1 SGHTA, CDR2 FQGNSA. The CDR3 has 13 amino acids. The CDR3 nucleotides are TGTGCCAGCAGGCCCCTATCCTCCTACGAGCAGTACTTC. Protein: CASRPLSSYEQYF.

V is TRBV9 and J is TRBJ1-6, with D unresolved. V lost 0 bases to trimming and J lost 9 bases, with 7 bases between them. Germline V gene data show CDR1 as SGDLS and CDR2 as YYNGEE. The CDR3 spans 13 residues. This chain's CDR3 is CASSVGPGSPLHF. The CDR3 DNA sequence: TGTGCCAGCAGCGTAGGCCCAGGTTCACCCCTCCACTTT.

V gene TRBV13 combines with J gene TRBJ2-4, with 9 positions matching TRBD2. The CDR3 sequence is 14 residues long. CDR1 PRHDT and CDR2 FYEKMQ come from the germline V gene (reference sequence). The V gene end was trimmed by 5 bases and the J gene end by 8 bases; junction bases not matched to a gene: 7. CDR3 region: CASSEGVAGDIQYF. The CDR3 region has the DNA TGTGCCAGCAGCGAGGGGGTAGCGGGGGACATTCAGTACTTC.

This clone appeared once. The chain links TRBV7-3 to TRBJ2-3, with D tentatively TRBD2 (5 bases). Germline-derived CDR1 and CDR2 are SGHTA and FQGTGA. This CDR3 has 14 amino acids. The ends were cut back, 3 bases at V and 0 bases at J, with 7 bases in the middle. The CDR3 sequence: CASSFGVSTDTQYF. The CDR3 DNA reads TGTGCCAGCAGCTTCGGGGTTAGCACAGATACGCAGTATTTT.

V usage is TRBV30 and J usage is TRBJ1-2; D is possibly TRBD1 (6 bases). V dropped 3 bases and J dropped 7 bases, with 15 bases sitting between them. This CDR3 is built from 13 residues. Germline CDR1 reads GTSNPN; CDR2 reads SVGIG (reference sequence). The CDR3 region has the DNA TGTGCCTGGAGCAGGACAGATTTAGGTGGCTACACCTTC. This sequence encodes CAWSRTDLGGYTF.

This clone has just a few counts. The chain joins TRBV5-1 to TRBJ1-2, with 7 nucleotides matching TRBD1. V shed 0 bases and J 0 bases; nucleotides not matched to a gene: 5. Per germline, CDR1 SGHRS and CDR2 YFSETQ. The CDR3 sequence is 16 residues long. The CDR3 bases are TGCGCCAGCAGCTTGGCCTCGGGACAGACTAACTATGGCTACACCTTC. Translating it yields CASSLASGQTNYGYTF.

The rearrangement links TRBV28 to TRBJ1-5; D perhaps matches TRBD1 (6 bases). The germline V gene encodes CDR1 MDHEN and CDR2 SYDVKM. Trimming left V 2 bases short and J 7 bases short, with 18 bases between. This CDR3 is built from 16 residues. CDR3 DNA: TGTGCCAGCAGTTTAGTTTTTGGACAGTCCCGGCAGCCCCAGCATTTT. Amino acids: CASSLVFGQSRQPQHF.

The rearrangement uses TRBV6-6 and TRBJ2-1; 8 bases agree with TRBD2. V was pared by 5 bases and J by 6 bases, with 6 bases of the junction left unmatched. The CDR3 runs 14 residues. Germline V gene lookup returns CDR1 MNHNY and CDR2 SVGAGI (reference sequence). The CDR3: CASSNKGTSNEQFF. The CDR3, as DNA: TGTGCCAGCAGTAACAAGGGGACTAGCAATGAGCAGTTCTTC.

V is TRBV27 and J is TRBJ2-1; 10 bases align to TRBD2. Germline trimming cut 6 bases from V and 16 bases from J; bases unmatched to any gene: 9. The CDR3 runs to 12 residues. The germline gives CDR1 MNHEY, CDR2 SMNVEV (reference sequence). The CDR3 DNA reads as TGTGCCAGCAGCCGAAGCGGGAGGGCCTTTTTCTTC. Protein product: CASSRSGRAFFF.

On this clone itself: A junction boundary mismatches the germline segment, possibly from a read error. J is TRBJ2-2 and V is TRBV10-3, with D maybe TRBD2 (6 bases). Germline CDR1 is ENHRY and CDR2 is SYGVKD. The CDR3 runs 16 residues. CDR3 loop: CAISAPGLQNTWELFF. Written as DNA, the CDR3 is TGTGCCATCTCGGCGCCGGGACTGCAGAACACCTGGGAGCTGTTTTTT.

V usage is TRBV10-3 and J usage is TRBJ2-7, with 7 bases lining up with TRBD1. Germline loops: CDR1 ENHRY, CDR2 SYGVKD. V lost 10 bases to trimming and J lost 3 bases; unmatched junction nucleotides: 6. The CDR3 length is 12 residues. This CDR3 is CATTGANYEQYF. DNA for the CDR3: TGTGCCACTACAGGGGCCAACTACGAGCAGTACTTC.

This rearrangement joins TRBV6-4 to TRBJ2-6, with 7 bases fitting TRBD1. V lost 8 bases and J lost 2; bases outside the gene matches: 6. Per germline, CDR1 MRHNA and CDR2 SNTAGT. This CDR3 comprises 15 residues. CDR3 sequence reads: CASSTTGTGANVLTF. The CDR3, as DNA: TGTGCCAGCTCAACGACAGGGACTGGGGCCAACGTCCTGACTTTC.

The rearrangement joins TRBV5-1 to TRBJ1-4, with D possibly TRBD1 on 5 matching bases. This CDR3 spans 16 amino acids. Germline loops: CDR1 SGHRS, CDR2 YFSETQ. The ends were cut back, 4 bases at V and 1 base at J, with 14 bases in the middle. The CDR3 here is CASSDPDSLTNEKLFF. DNA of the CDR3: TGCGCCAGCAGCGACCCTGACAGCTTAACTAATGAAAAACTGTTTTTT.

The chain is built from TRBV5-5 and TRBJ2-1, with 13 bases matching TRBD2. The germline CDR1 and CDR2 sequences are SGHKS and YYEKEE (reference sequence). With V trimmed by 4 bases and J by 3 bases, 10 bases remained unmatched. The CDR3 runs 18 residues. Here the CDR3 DNA reads TGTGCCAGCAGCCCCCGGACTAGCGGGAGTTTCAACTACAATGAGCAGTTCTTC. Translated, it gives CASSPRTSGSFNYNEQFF.

The V gene is TRBV19, the J gene TRBJ1-2, with TRBD1 matching 9 bases. Germline CDR1 and CDR2: LNHDA and SQIVND (reference sequence). The CDR3 covers 13 residues. Trimming at V came to 5 bases and at J to 8 bases, leaving 6 bases not matched to a gene. CDR3 sequence reads: CASSVRTGVGYTF. The DNA for the CDR3 is TGTGCCAGTAGTGTACGGACAGGGGTCGGCTACACCTTC.

The chain is built from TRBV7-9 and TRBJ2-5; TRBD1 agrees at 8 bases. This CDR3 region has 14 residues. Germline loops: CDR1 SEHNR, CDR2 FQNEAQ (reference sequence). The trim removed 4 bases at V and 9 bases at J, leaving 10 bases unmatched. CDR3 sequence reads: CASSSDRETGAQYF. CDR3 coding DNA: TGTGCCAGCAGCTCGGACAGGGAGACCGGGGCCCAGTACTTC.

The chain uses TRBV14 and TRBJ2-3; D may be TRBD2 (5 bases). The CDR3 is 15 amino acids. Looked up from germline, CDR1 is SGHDN and CDR2 is FVKESK. V lost 1 base and J lost 2, with 10 bases in between. The CDR3 DNA is TGTGCCAGCAGCCAAGGAAGCGGTCTCACAGATACGCAGTATTTT. Translation: CASSQGSGLTDTQYF.

This chain joins TRBV5-1 and TRBJ2-2, with 11 bases matching TRBD1. The germline gives CDR1 SGHRS, CDR2 YFSETQ. CDR3 length: 17 amino acids. Trimming cost V 0 bases and J 4 bases; bases outside gene matches: 5. CDR3 loop: CASSLASGTGGTGELFF. For the CDR3, the DNA is TGCGCCAGCAGCTTGGCCTCCGGGACAGGGGGCACCGGGGAGCTGTTTTTT.

The chain couples TRBV7-2 to TRBJ2-1; 12 bases line up with TRBD2. V was pared by 4 bases and J by 8 bases, with 15 bases of the junction left unmatched. From germline, CDR1 is SGHTA and CDR2 FQGNSA. This CDR3 spans 18 amino acids. CDR3 DNA: TGTGCCAGCAGCTCGATACTTTCTAGCGGGAGGGTAATCGATGAGCAGTTCTTC. This encodes CASSSILSSGRVIDEQFF. Together with reference TRBV7-2 and TRBJ2-1, the CDR3 gives the full variable domain: GAGVSQSPSNKVTEKGKDVELRCDPISGHTALYWYRQSLGQGLEFLIYFQGNSAPDKSGLPSDRFSAERTGGSVSTLTIQRTQQEDSAVYLCASSSILSSGRVIDEQFFGPGTRLTVL.

V and J are TRBV7-2 and TRBJ2-1, with a weak D call TRBD1 (6 bases). The CDR3 extends over 15 amino acids. The germline V gene encodes CDR1 SGHTA and CDR2 FQGNSA. V was clipped by 2 bases and J by 0 bases, with 8 bases between them. In DNA, the CDR3 is TGTGCCAGCAGCTTATTAGGGGGCTCCTACAATGAGCAGTTCTTC. Encoded protein: CASSLLGGSYNEQFF.

The genes are TRBV5-1 and TRBJ2-7; 7 bases align to TRBD1. V dropped 2 bases and J dropped 6; count of bases not matched to a gene: 17. The CDR3 length is 17 residues. The germline V gene encodes CDR1 SGHRS and CDR2 YFSETQ. This CDR3 reads CASSLDRVGDLSSEQYF. The CDR3 nucleotides are TGCGCCAGCAGCTTAGACAGGGTCGGCGACTTATCGAGCGAGCAGTACTTC.